This TCR beta chain was sequenced in a study of cytomegalovirus exposure and HLA in healthy donors. Notes on the study in general: Versus the approximately 720-donor mean, an Asian-associated ancestry cluster reportedly showed fewer N-insertions in a later analysis. TCR beta sequences reportedly predicted the HLA-A and HLA-B alleles of most subjects accurately.

On this clone: Its specificity is not known.

The donors (healthy individuals) were bone marrow donors. Germline V gene data show CDR1 as SGDLS and CDR2 as YYNGEE. CDR3 length: 16 amino acids. V shed 3 bases, J shed 4 bases, and the junction held 6 bases outside the gene matches. The PCR contained 60 Vbeta and 13 Jbeta primers. Assay: immunoSEQ multiplex PCR; the TCRdb copy retains only in-frame clones and omits some. Among over 200,000 clones listed, approximately 79% were seen once. The receptor comes from a male donor in good health and CMV-seronegative. The chain joins TRBV9 to TRBJ2-3; TRBD1 aligns across 12 bases. The material sequenced was PBMCs. The CDR3 sequence is CASSAGDRGRADTQYF. The CDR3 nucleotides read TGTGCCAGCAGCGCGGGGGACAGGGGGCGTGCAGATACGCAGTATTTT.